This TCR beta chain was retrieved from a study of shared clonotypes between healthy human individuals. This CDR3 contains 16 residues. Germline V gene lookup returns CDR1 SGDLS and CDR2 YYNGEE. V was pared by 0 bases and J by 6 bases, with 16 bases between. The naive CD8 fraction comprised CD45RO-negative cells positively selected for CCR7 and excluded terminally differentiated effector memory CD45RA+ cells. Measured with immunoSEQ multiplex PCR; TCRdb has only the in-frame clones, and not every one. The repertoire has some 2,000,000 clones, about 94% of them found once; the top ten carry roughly 1.1%. About this clone itself: The target antigen is unknown.

Findings of the study overall: A handful of donors showed sharing of around 5% of naive CD4 clonotypes.

This TCR was recovered from a man aged 18-30 years in good health. This rearrangement joins TRBV9 to TRBJ2-1; no clear D. The sample taken for sequencing was naive CD8+ T cells sorted from blood. CDR3: CASSVDGDPQVNEQFF. The CDR3 nucleotides read TGTGCCAGCAGCGTAGATGGAGACCCCCAAGTCAATGAGCAGTTCTTC. The whole variable domain, remainder taken from reference TRBV9 and TRBJ2-1, is DSGVTQTPKHLITATGQRVTLRCSPRSGDLSVYWYQQSLDQGLQFLIQYYNGEERAKGNILERFSAQQFPDLHSELNLSSLELGDSALYFCASSVDGDPQVNEQFFGPGTRLTVL.